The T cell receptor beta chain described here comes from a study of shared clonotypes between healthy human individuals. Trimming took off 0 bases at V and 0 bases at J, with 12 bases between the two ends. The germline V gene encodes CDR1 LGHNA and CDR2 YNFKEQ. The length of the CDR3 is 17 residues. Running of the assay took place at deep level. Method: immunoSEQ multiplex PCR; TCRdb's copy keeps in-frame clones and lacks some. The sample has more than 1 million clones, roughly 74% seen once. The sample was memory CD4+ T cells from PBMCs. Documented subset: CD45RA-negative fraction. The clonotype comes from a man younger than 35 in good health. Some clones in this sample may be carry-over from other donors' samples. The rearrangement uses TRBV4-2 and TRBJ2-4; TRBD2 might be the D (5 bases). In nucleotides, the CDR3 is TGTGCCAGCAGCCAAGACGGCGGAGGACTAGCCAAAAACATTCAGTACTTC. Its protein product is CASSQDGGGLAKNIQYF.